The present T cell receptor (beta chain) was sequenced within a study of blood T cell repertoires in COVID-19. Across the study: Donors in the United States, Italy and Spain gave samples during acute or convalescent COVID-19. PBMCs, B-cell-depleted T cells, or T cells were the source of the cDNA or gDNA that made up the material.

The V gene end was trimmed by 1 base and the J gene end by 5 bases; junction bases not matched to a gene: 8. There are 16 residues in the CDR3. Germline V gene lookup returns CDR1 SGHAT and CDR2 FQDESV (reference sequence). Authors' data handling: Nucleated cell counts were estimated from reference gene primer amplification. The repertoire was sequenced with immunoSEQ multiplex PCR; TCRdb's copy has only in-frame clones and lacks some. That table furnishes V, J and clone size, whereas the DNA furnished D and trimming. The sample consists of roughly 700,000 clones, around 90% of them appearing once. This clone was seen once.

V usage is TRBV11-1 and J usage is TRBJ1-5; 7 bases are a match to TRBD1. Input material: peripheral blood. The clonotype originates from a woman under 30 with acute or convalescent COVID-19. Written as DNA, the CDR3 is TGTGCCAGCAGCTTAGGCCGTGGACAGGCCGATCAGCCCCAGCATTTT. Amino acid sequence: CASSLGRGQADQPQHF.